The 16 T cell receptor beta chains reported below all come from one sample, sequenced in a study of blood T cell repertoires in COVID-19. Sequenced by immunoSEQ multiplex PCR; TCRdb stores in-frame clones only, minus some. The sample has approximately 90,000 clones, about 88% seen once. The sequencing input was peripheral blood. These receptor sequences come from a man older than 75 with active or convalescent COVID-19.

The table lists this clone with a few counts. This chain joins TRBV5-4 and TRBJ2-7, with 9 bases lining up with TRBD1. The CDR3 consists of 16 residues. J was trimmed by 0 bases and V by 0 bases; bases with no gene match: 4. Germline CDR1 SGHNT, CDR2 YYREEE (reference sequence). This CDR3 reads CASSLGQGGSSYEQYF. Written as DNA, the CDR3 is TGTGCCAGCAGCTTGGGACAGGGGGGAAGCTCCTACGAGCAGTACTTC.

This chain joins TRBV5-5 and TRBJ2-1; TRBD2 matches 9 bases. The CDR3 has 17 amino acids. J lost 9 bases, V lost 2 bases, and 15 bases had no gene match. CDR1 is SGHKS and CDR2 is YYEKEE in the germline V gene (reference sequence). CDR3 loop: CASSFSGRVTGAVEQFF. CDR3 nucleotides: TGTGCCAGCAGCTTTAGCGGGAGAGTAACCGGCGCGGTTGAGCAGTTCTTC.

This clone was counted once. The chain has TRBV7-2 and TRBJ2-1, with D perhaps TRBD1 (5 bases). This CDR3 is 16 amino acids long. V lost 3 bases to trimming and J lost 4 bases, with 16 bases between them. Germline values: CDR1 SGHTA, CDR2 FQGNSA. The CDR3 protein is CASSFSGQPTYNEQFF. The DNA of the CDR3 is TGTGCCAGCAGCTTTTCAGGGCAGCCGACTTACAATGAGCAGTTCTTC.

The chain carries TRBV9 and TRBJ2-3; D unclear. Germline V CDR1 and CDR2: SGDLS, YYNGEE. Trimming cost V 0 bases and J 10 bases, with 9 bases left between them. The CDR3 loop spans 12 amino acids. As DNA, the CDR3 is TGTGCCAGCAGCGTAGAAGCGACGCCGCAGTATTTT. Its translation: CASSVEATPQYF.

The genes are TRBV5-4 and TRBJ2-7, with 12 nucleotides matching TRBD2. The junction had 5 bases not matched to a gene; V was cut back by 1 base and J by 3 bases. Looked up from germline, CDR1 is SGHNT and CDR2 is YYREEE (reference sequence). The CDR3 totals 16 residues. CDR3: CASSLPPTSGSYEQYF. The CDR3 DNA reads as TGTGCCAGCAGCTTGCCTCCGACTAGCGGGAGCTACGAGCAGTACTTC.

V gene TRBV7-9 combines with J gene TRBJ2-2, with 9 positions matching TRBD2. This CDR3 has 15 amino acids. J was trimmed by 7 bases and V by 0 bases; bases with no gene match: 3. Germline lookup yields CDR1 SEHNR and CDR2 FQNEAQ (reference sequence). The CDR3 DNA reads TGTGCCAGCAGCTTAGCTGGCGGGAGGGTCGGGGAGCTGTTTTTT. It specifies CASSLAGGRVGELFF.

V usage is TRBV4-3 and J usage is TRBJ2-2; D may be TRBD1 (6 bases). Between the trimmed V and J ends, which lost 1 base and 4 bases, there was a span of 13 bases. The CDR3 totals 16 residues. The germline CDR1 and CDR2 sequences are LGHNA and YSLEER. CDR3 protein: CASSQALRQVTGELFF. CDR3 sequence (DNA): TGCGCCAGCAGCCAAGCCCTCCGACAGGTCACCGGGGAGCTGTTTTTT.

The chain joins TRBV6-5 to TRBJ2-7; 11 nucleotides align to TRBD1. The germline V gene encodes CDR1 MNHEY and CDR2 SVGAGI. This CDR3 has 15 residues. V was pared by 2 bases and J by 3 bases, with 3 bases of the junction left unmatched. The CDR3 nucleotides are TGTGCCAGCAGTTACAGGGACAGGGGGGGCTACGAGCAGTACTTC. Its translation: CASSYRDRGGYEQYF.

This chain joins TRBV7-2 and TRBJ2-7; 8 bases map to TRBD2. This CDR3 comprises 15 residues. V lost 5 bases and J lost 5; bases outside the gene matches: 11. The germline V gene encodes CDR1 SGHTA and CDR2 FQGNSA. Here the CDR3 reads CASSLRRGGENEQYF. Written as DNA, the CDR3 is TGTGCCAGCAGCCTCCGACGGGGGGGGGAAAACGAGCAGTACTTC. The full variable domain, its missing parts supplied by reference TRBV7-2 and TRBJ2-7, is GAGVSQSPSNKVTEKGKDVELRCDPISGHTALYWYRQSLGQGLEFLIYFQGNSAPDKSGLPSDRFSAERTGGSVSTLTIQRTQQEDSAVYLCASSLRRGGENEQYFGPGTRLTVT.

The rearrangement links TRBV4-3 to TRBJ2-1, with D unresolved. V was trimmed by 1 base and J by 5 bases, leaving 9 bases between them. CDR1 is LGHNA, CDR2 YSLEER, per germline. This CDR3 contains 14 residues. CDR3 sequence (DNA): TGCGCCAGCAGCCAAGTTGCCAGCGACAATGAGCAGTTCTTC. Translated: CASSQVASDNEQFF.

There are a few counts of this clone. The CDR3 reads CASRPQGSHEQYF. The CDR3 coding sequence is TGTGCCAGCAGGCCCCAGGGTTCCCACGAGCAGTACTTC. The chain is built from TRBV11-2 and TRBJ2-7, with D perhaps matching TRBD1 (5 bases). CDR1 is SGHAT, CDR2 FQNNGV, per germline. The ends were cut back, 6 bases at V and 5 bases at J, with 14 bases in the middle. The CDR3 is 13 residues long.

CDR3 region: CASSQAGTRNYNEQFF. The DNA of the CDR3 is TGTGCCAGCAGCCAAGCAGGGACTAGGAACTACAATGAGCAGTTCTTC. The genes are TRBV7-6 and TRBJ2-1, with 8 nucleotides matching TRBD2. Per the germline V gene, CDR1 is SGHVS and CDR2 is FNYEAQ. V lost 5 bases to trimming and J lost 3 bases; unmatched junction nucleotides: 9. CDR3 length: 16 residues.

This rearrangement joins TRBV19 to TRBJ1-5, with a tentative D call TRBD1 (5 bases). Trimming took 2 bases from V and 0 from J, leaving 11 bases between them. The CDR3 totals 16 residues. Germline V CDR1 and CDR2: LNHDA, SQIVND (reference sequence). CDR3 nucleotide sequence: TGTGCCAGTAGTATAACGGGGGGGTATAGCAATCAGCCCCAGCATTTT. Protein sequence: CASSITGGYSNQPQHF.

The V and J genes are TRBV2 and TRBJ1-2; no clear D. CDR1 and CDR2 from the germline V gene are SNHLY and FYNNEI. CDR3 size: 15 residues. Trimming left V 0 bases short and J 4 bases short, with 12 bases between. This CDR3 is CASSEATAGSYGYTF. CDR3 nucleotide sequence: TGTGCCAGCAGTGAAGCAACAGCTGGCAGCTATGGCTACACCTTC.

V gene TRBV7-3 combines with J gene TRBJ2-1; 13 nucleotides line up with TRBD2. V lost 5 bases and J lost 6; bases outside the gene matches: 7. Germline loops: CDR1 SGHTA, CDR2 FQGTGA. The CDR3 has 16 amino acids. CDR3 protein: CASSPTSGGGLNEQFF. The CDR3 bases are TGTGCCAGCAGCCCCACTAGCGGGGGGGGCCTCAATGAGCAGTTCTTC.

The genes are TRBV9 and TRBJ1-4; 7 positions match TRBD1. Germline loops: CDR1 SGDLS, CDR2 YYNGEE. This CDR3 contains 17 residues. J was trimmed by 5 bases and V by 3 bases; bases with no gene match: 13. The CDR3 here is CASSATGTAGGNEKLFF. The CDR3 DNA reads TGTGCCAGCAGCGCGACCGGGACAGCGGGGGGAAATGAAAAACTGTTTTTT. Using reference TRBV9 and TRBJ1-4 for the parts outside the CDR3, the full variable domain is DSGVTQTPKHLITATGQRVTLRCSPRSGDLSVYWYQQSLDQGLQFLIQYYNGEERAKGNILERFSAQQFPDLHSELNLSSLELGDSALYFCASSATGTAGGNEKLFFGSGTQLSVL.